This T cell receptor beta chain was obtained from a study of somatic mutations in cytotoxic T cells in rheumatoid arthritis. This CDR3 has 11 amino acids. Germline loops: CDR1 ENHRY, CDR2 SYGVKD. Remarks on this clone: The junction does not match germline at one end; this may be a read error.

Using immunoSEQ multiplex PCR, the repertoire was profiled, and TCRdb retains in-frame clones only, with some absent. Seen here are more than 6,000 clones, roughly 71% observed once, and the top ten hold about 39%. The sample consisted of CD8+ T cells sorted from blood. The TCR sequence derives from a man aged 40-50 years in good health. The chain joins TRBV10-3 to TRBJ2-3; D perhaps matches TRBD2 (6 bases). The CDR3 DNA is TGTGCCATCAGTGAAGGGCGGGATGATTTTTTT. This gives the protein CAISEGRDDFF.